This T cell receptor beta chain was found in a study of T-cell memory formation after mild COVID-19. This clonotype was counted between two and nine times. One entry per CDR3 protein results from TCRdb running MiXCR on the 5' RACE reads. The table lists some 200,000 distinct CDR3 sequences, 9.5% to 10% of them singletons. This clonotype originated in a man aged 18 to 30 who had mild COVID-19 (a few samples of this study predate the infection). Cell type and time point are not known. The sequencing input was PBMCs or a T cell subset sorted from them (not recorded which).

The CDR3 DNA reads as TGTGCTAGTGGTTTGGCCGATACAGCTTACCAAGAGACCCAGTACTTC. Protein sequence: CASGLADTAYQETQYF. V is TRBV12-5 and J is TRBJ2-5; D is ambiguous. The CDR3 covers 16 residues. CDR1 LGHNT and CDR2 FRNRAP come from the germline V gene. The V end lost 1 base, the J end lost 0 bases, and 12 bases lay between the germline ends.